These 17 T cell receptor beta chains were all obtained from the same sample, sequenced in a study of cytomegalovirus exposure and HLA in healthy donors (dated by TCRdb to the late 2010s). The library was prepared using the immunoSEQ multiplex PCR assay. For the multiplex PCR, a mixture combining 60 forward primers for TCR Vbeta segments and 13 reverse primers for TCR Jbeta segments was used. TCRdb provides this immuneACCESS table in a form limited to in-frame rearrangements. Some clones are lacking; in checked studies, under half of them reflect an unresolved V gene, and why the rest are absent is not known. In all, the sample holds fewer than 250,000 clones, and around 77% of those were seen once. 1.6% of the sample is in the top ten clones. The sequenced sample consisted of PBMCs. The origin of the receptors is a woman aged 18-30 years in good health and CMV-seronegative.

The chain couples TRBV7-8 to TRBJ2-5, with a tentative D call TRBD1 (6 bases). The V gene's germline CDR1 is SGHVS and CDR2 FQNEAQ. The CDR3 covers 14 residues. Trimming pared 6 bases from V and 2 bases from J, leaving 13 bases between. The CDR3 region has the DNA TGTGCCAGCAGTTACGACAGGCGACAAGAGACCCAGTACTTC. This sequence encodes CASSYDRRQETQYF.

With respect to this clone: The same CDR3 arises from other DNA sequences in this sample as well. The chain recombines TRBV28 with TRBJ1-5; the D gene is possibly TRBD1 (6 bases). CDR1 MDHEN and CDR2 SYDVKM come from the germline V gene. The CDR3 has 14 amino acids. Trimming stripped 6 bases from V and 4 bases from J, with 13 bases between. CDR3 coding DNA: TGTGCCAGCAGCGAAACAGGGACGAATCAGCCCCAGCATTTT. It codes for CASSETGTNQPQHF.

The V gene is TRBV10-3, the J gene TRBJ2-1, with TRBD2 matching 8 bases. The CDR3 has 16 amino acids. Germline V gene lookup returns CDR1 ENHRY and CDR2 SYGVKD. V lost 3 bases, J lost 4 bases, and 8 bases stayed unmatched. The chain's CDR3 is CAISDPRAGGYNEQFF. In nucleotides, the CDR3 is TGTGCCATCAGTGACCCCAGGGCGGGGGGATACAATGAGCAGTTCTTC.

The J gene is TRBJ2-3, the V gene TRBV6-5; 10 bases match TRBD2. The CDR3 covers 15 residues. Trimming removed 4 bases from V and 3 bases from J; junction bases left unmatched: 4. Germline CDR1 and CDR2: MNHEY and SVGAGI. This CDR3 reads CASSSSSGGTDTQYF. CDR3 sequence (DNA): TGTGCCAGCAGTTCTTCTAGCGGGGGTACAGATACGCAGTATTTT.

The chain employs TRBV13 and TRBJ1-5, with 7 bases identical to TRBD1. Per the germline V gene, CDR1 is PRHDT and CDR2 is FYEKMQ (reference sequence). Losses at the gene ends were 4 bases for V and 7 bases for J; bases not matched to a gene: 10. This CDR3 has 15 amino acids. The CDR3 DNA is TGTGCCAGCAGCTCGACGGAGGGGGCAGGGCAGCCCCAGCATTTT. This translates into CASSSTEGAGQPQHF.

This chain links TRBV6-5 with TRBJ1-2, with 7 bases fitting TRBD1. Germline lookup yields CDR1 MNHEY and CDR2 SVGAGI. The CDR3 sequence is 15 residues long. Germline trimming cut 2 bases from V and 2 bases from J; bases unmatched to any gene: 5. The chain's CDR3 is CASSYPSTGNYGYTF. The DNA of the CDR3 is TGTGCCAGCAGTTACCCCTCGACAGGGAACTATGGCTACACCTTC.

The V gene is TRBV5-4, the J gene TRBJ2-1; 12 positions match TRBD2. Germline CDR1 reads SGHNT; CDR2 reads YYREEE (reference sequence). V was clipped by 4 bases and J by 10 bases; unmatched bases: 6. This CDR3 comprises 14 residues. The CDR3 is CASSRTSGIGEQFF. CDR3 DNA sequence: TGTGCCAGCAGCCGGACTAGCGGGATCGGAGAGCAGTTCTTC.

Here the CDR3 reads CASSYGAGGNSPLHF. In DNA, the CDR3 is TGTGCCAGCAGTTACGGTGCGGGTGGTAATTCACCCCTCCACTTT. The rearrangement links TRBV6-5 to TRBJ1-6, with D unresolved. Deletions cut 2 bases from V and 6 bases from J, with 11 bases between. CDR1 is MNHEY and CDR2 is SVGAGI in the germline V gene. The CDR3 length is 15 residues.

The J gene is TRBJ1-5, the V gene TRBV7-8; D is unresolved. The CDR3 extends over 14 amino acids. CDR1 is SGHVS and CDR2 is FQNEAQ in the germline V gene. Trimming pared 5 bases from V and 0 bases from J, leaving 8 bases between. CDR3 protein: CASSPTYSNQPQHF. CDR3 nucleotide sequence: TGTGCCAGCAGCCCGACATATAGCAATCAGCCCCAGCATTTT.

This chain links TRBV2 with TRBJ2-5, with D unclear. This CDR3 region has 13 residues. Trimming shortened V by 7 bases and J by 0 bases, and 9 bases separated the two germline ends. Germline loops: CDR1 SNHLY, CDR2 FYNNEI. The CDR3 loop is CASNWQYQETQYF. As DNA, the CDR3 is TGTGCCAGCAATTGGCAGTACCAAGAGACCCAGTACTTC.

The genes are TRBV6-1 and TRBJ2-5, with 7 bases aligning to TRBD2. The CDR3 consists of 14 residues. With 2 bases clipped from V and 5 bases from J, the junction kept 5 bases outside the gene matches. CDR1 MNHNS and CDR2 SASEGT come from the germline V gene. CDR3 in DNA: TGTGCCAGCAGTGAACCGGGGGGTCGGGAGACCCAGTACTTC. It is translated as CASSEPGGRETQYF.

This clone is a singleton in its sample. V and J are TRBV5-1 and TRBJ1-5; tentatively, D is TRBD1 (6 bases). The V gene's germline CDR1 is SGHRS and CDR2 YFSETQ. This CDR3 region has 18 residues. V was cut by 1 base and J by 0 bases, with 17 bases left in between. CDR3 region: CASSLIPGTLNSNQPQHF. CDR3 nucleotides: TGCGCCAGCAGCTTGATCCCCGGGACACTCAATAGCAATCAGCCCCAGCATTTT.

The rearrangement links TRBV5-1 to TRBJ1-6, with no clear D. CDR3 length: 16 residues. Germline-derived CDR1 and CDR2 are SGHRS and YFSETQ. Trimming took 0 bases from V and 0 from J, leaving 7 bases between them. The CDR3 DNA reads as TGCGCCAGCAGCTTGGACAGCAGCTCCTATAATTCACCCCTCCACTTT. Translating it yields CASSLDSSSYNSPLHF.

The genes are TRBV7-3 and TRBJ1-1; weak D call: TRBD1 (5 bases). This CDR3 comprises 13 residues. Trimming took 4 bases from V and 5 from J, leaving 11 bases between them. Germline CDR1 SGHTA, CDR2 FQGTGA. The CDR3 loop is CASSSSGATEAFF. CDR3 bases: TGTGCCAGCAGCTCAAGCGGGGCTACTGAAGCTTTCTTT.

This chain joins TRBV7-9 and TRBJ2-7; D is undetermined. Trimming took 2 bases from V and 1 from J, leaving 3 bases between them. Germline loops: CDR1 SEHNR, CDR2 FQNEAQ (reference sequence). CDR3 length equals 12 residues. CDR3 region: CASSLQSYEQYF. The CDR3 region has the DNA TGTGCCAGCAGCTTACAGTCCTACGAGCAGTACTTC.

The V gene is TRBV4-1, the J gene TRBJ2-7, with 14 bases fitting TRBD2. With 2 bases clipped from V and 5 bases from J, the junction kept 8 bases outside the gene matches. CDR1 is MGHRA and CDR2 is YSYEKL in the germline V gene. CDR3 length: 17 residues. The CDR3 here is CASSQLVTGLAGDEQYF. CDR3 bases: TGCGCCAGCAGCCAATTGGTGACGGGACTAGCGGGAGACGAGCAGTACTTC.

This clone has a handful of counts. J is TRBJ1-5 and V is TRBV29-1, with D tentatively TRBD1 (6 bases). Germline CDR1 is SQVTM and CDR2 is ANQGSEA. V lost 6 bases and J 6 bases, leaving 15 bases between the germline ends. This CDR3 comprises 13 residues. The CDR3 DNA is TGCAGCGTGGCAACGACACAGGGTCAGCCCCAGCATTTT. Protein product: CSVATTQGQPQHF. Complete variable domain (other parts from reference TRBV29-1 and TRBJ1-5): SAVISQKPSRDICQRGTSLTIQCQVDSQVTMMFWYRQQPGQSLTLIATANQGSEATYESGFVIDKFPISRPNLTFSTLTVSNMSPEDSSIYLCSVATTQGQPQHFGDGTRLSIL.